This TCR beta chain was retrieved from a study of T cell changes during pregnancy in multiple sclerosis. This CDR3 contains 13 residues. V shed 9 bases and J shed 6 bases, with 19 bases lying between them. CDR1 and CDR2 from the germline V gene are SGHNT and YYREEE (reference sequence). This table comes from immunoSEQ multiplex PCR, and its TCRdb copy is limited to in-frame clones, with some not included. The repertoire consists of 55,000 to 70,000 clones, with 85% to 95% occurring once and the leading ten covering 3%. The input for sequencing was CD8+ T cells from peripheral blood mononuclear cells, taken in the third trimester of pregnancy. The sequence derives from a female donor in good health, enrolled as a control in a pregnancy study. This chain connects TRBV5-4 to TRBJ2-7; D uncertain. The DNA for the CDR3 is TGTGCCACCGTAGGAGCCGACGACTCCGAGCAGTACTTC. Amino acid sequence: CATVGADDSEQYF. The full variable domain, completed using reference TRBV5-4 and TRBJ2-7, is ETGVTQSPTHLIKTRGQQVTLRCSSQSGHNTVSWYQQALGQGPQFIFQYYREEENGRGNFPPRFSGLQFPNYSSELNVNALELDDSALYLCATVGADDSEQYFGPGTRLTVT.